This T cell receptor (beta chain) appears in the sequencing data of a study of identical twins. Unique molecular identifiers were present on cDNA, and template switching added a universal primer site. A single record per CDR3 protein comes from TCRdb applying MiXCR to the 5' RACE reads. The table lists a few hundred thousand distinct CDR3 sequences, roughly 10% of them singletons. Donors uniformly comprised healthy Caucasians. With respect to this clonotype: Its target is not known.

Findings and limits, study-wide: Insertions were fewer in abundant cord blood beta clonotypes, whereas memory repertoires showed none of this pattern.

Specimen: naive T cells sorted from blood. The origin of this receptor is a woman aged 45 to 65 in good health.

The CDR3 sequence is CASSARLATNEQFF. CDR3 DNA: TGTGCCAGCAGTGCCCGCCTAGCAACCAATGAGCAGTTCTTC. The chain links TRBV7-8 to TRBJ2-1; tentatively, D is TRBD2 (5 bases). The CDR3 runs to 14 residues. Germline CDR1 and CDR2: SGHVS and FQNEAQ. V lost 6 bases and J lost 6, with 15 bases in between.